These T cell receptor beta chains were read from a single sample in a study of T cells in Graves' hyperthyroidism and ophthalmopathy. In TCRdb, the multiplex PCR reads were re-called with MiXCR into one record per CDR3 protein. Here the sample spans around 300,000 distinct CDR3 sequences, less than 30% being singletons. Sequences were obtained from blood. These receptors came from a man aged 40-55 years with Graves' hyperthyroidism that later progressed to Graves' ophthalmopathy. Both conserved end residues are part of each CDR3. A D gene is named only where the DNA matches it firmly. Not every row has a clone size; where given, it reads once, few, many or a size class.

V,J,D,size,CDR3,DNA
TRBV6-1,TRBJ1-2,.,many,CASSSNPRYTF,TGTGCCAGCAGCTCCAATCCACGCTACACCTTC
TRBV20-1,TRBJ2-7,TRBD2,many,CSANPRVAGSPRYF,TGCAGTGCTAATCCCCGGGTAGCGGGTTCCCCTCGGTACTTC
TRBV6-5,TRBJ1-5,.,many,CASSYRRQQYSNQPQHF,TGTGCCAGCAGTTACAGGCGCCAGCAATATAGCAATCAGCCCCAGCATTTT
TRBV27,TRBJ1-1,.,many,CASSLSVLREAFF,TGTGCCAGCAGTTTATCGGTCCTTCGGGAAGCTTTCTTT
TRBV18,TRBJ1-2,.,many,CASSAGQLNYGYTF,TGTGCCAGCTCAGCAGGACAGCTCAACTATGGCTACACCTTC
TRBV20-1,TRBJ1-1,.,many,CSARDLGVTVNTEAFF,TGCAGTGCTAGAGATTTGGGGGTGACAGTGAACACTGAAGCTTTCTTT
TRBV9,TRBJ1-2,TRBD1,.,CASSPMDRGRWGYTF,TGTGCCAGCAGCCCCATGGACAGGGGGCGTTGGGGCTACACCTTC
TRBV15,TRBJ2-5,TRBD2,.,CATSRQRGGPRETQYF,TGTGCCACCAGCAGACAGCGGGGGGGCCCCCGTGAAACCCAGTACTTC
TRBV12-3/TRBV12-4,TRBJ2-5,TRBD2,many,CASSLETGLAVQETQYF,TGTGCCAGCAGTTTAGAAACGGGACTAGCGGTCCAAGAGACCCAGTACTTC
TRBV12-3/TRBV12-4,TRBJ2-5,.,many,CASSFLSETQYF,TGTGCCAGCAGTTTCCTGAGCGAGACCCAGTACTTC
TRBV12-3/TRBV12-4,TRBJ2-7,TRBD1,many,CANTPGQGYEQYF,TGTGCCAACACCCCGGGACAGGGGTACGAGCAGTACTTC
TRBV7-4,TRBJ1-1,TRBD1,many,CASSEPGQGVNTEAFF,TGTGCCAGCAGCGAACCGGGACAGGGGGTGAACACTGAAGCTTTCTTT
TRBV2,TRBJ2-5,TRBD2,many,CATTRGRAETQYF,TGTGCCACCACACGCGGGAGGGCAGAGACCCAGTACTTC
TRBV30,TRBJ1-6,TRBD1,many,CAWGSGTGKSPLHF,TGTGCCTGGGGATCCGGGACAGGGAAGTCACCCCTCCACTTT
TRBV24-1,TRBJ1-2,.,many,CATSDSGSKNGYTF,TGTGCCACCAGTGATTCCGGATCGAAGAATGGCTACACCTTC
TRBV15,TRBJ2-4,TRBD2,many,CATGEGVKNIQYF,TGTGCCACAGGGGAGGGCGTCAAAAACATTCAGTACTTC
TRBV12-3/TRBV12-4,TRBJ2-7,.,.,CASSLGPPTTEQYF,TGTGCCAGCAGTTTAGGGCCCCCCACCACCGAGCAGTACTTC
TRBV20-1,TRBJ2-7,TRBD2,many,CSARRGLATYEQYF,TGCAGTGCTAGAAGGGGACTAGCTACTTACGAGCAGTACTTC
TRBV2,TRBJ2-7,.,.,CASSDSGSSREQYF,TGTGCCAGCAGTGACTCAGGATCTTCGCGCGAGCAGTACTTC
TRBV2,TRBJ1-1,TRBD1,many,CASRLGTGNTEAFF,TGTGCCAGCAGGCTCGGGACAGGAAACACTGAAGCTTTCTTT
TRBV10-3,TRBJ2-5,.,many,CAISGGLEFDPQETQYF,TGTGCCATCAGTGGGGGACTTGAGTTTGACCCCCAAGAGACCCAGTACTTC
TRBV12-3/TRBV12-4,TRBJ2-5,.,.,CASSLGGPAGETQYF,TGTGCCAGCAGTTTGGGGGGCCCAGCGGGCGAGACCCAGTACTTC
TRBV6-2/TRBV6-3,TRBJ2-7,TRBD2,many,CASRRGLAGAYEQYF,TGTGCCAGCAGGAGGGGACTAGCGGGTGCATACGAGCAGTACTTC
TRBV25-1,TRBJ2-7,.,many,CASSEPTGLEQYF,TGTGCCAGCAGTGAACCTACAGGCCTCGAGCAGTACTTC
TRBV6-5,TRBJ1-1,TRBD1,.,CASSSRTGRTGEAFF,TGTGCCAGCAGTTCCAGGACAGGGCGAACGGGTGAAGCTTTCTTT
TRBV19,TRBJ1-1,.,many,CASSIPPQEAFF,TGTGCCAGTAGTATCCCCCCACAGGAAGCTTTCTTT
TRBV15,TRBJ2-7,.,many,CATSNLRGRNSYEQYF,TGTGCCACCAGCAACCTTCGGGGCCGGAACTCCTACGAGCAGTACTTC
TRBV24-1,TRBJ2-5,.,many,CATSDLGAAETQYF,TGTGCCACCAGTGATTTAGGGGCTGCGGAGACCCAGTACTTC
TRBV24-1,TRBJ2-7,.,many,CATSRWISYEQYF,TGTGCCACCAGTAGGTGGATCTCCTACGAGCAGTACTTC
TRBV28,TRBJ2-7,.,many,CASSPFWGNYEQYF,TGTGCCAGCAGTCCCTTTTGGGGAAATTACGAGCAGTACTTC
TRBV25-1,TRBJ2-5,.,many,CASSELGSQETQYF,TGTGCCAGCAGCGAACTGGGCAGCCAAGAGACCCAGTACTTC
TRBV24-1,TRBJ1-1,.,once,CATSDGGREAFF,TGTGCCACCAGTGATGGAGGGCGTGAAGCTTTCTTT
TRBV19,TRBJ2-2,TRBD2,many,CASSKSSGRWDTGELFF,TGTGCCAGTAGTAAATCTAGCGGGAGGTGGGACACCGGGGAGCTGTTTTTT
TRBV15,TRBJ2-2,TRBD2,.,CATSREIAGGTGELFF,TGTGCCACCAGCAGGGAAATAGCGGGAGGCACCGGGGAGCTGTTTTTT
TRBV6-5,TRBJ1-1,.,.,CASSFTGVTEAFF,TGTGCCAGCAGTTTCACAGGAGTAACTGAAGCTTTCTTT
TRBV6-1,TRBJ2-3,.,many,CASSTTDTQYF,TGTGCCAGCTCTACCACAGATACGCAGTATTTT
TRBV6-2/TRBV6-3,TRBJ1-2,TRBD1,many,CASSSPQGSNYGYTF,TGTGCCAGCAGTTCCCCACAGGGGAGTAACTATGGCTACACCTTC
TRBV7-9,TRBJ2-7,.,many,CASSFSGLDEQYF,TGTGCCAGCAGCTTCTCGGGTCTTGACGAGCAGTACTTC
TRBV30,TRBJ2-5,TRBD2,.,CVWSPRTSGRWSQGTQYF,TGTGTCTGGAGTCCGCGGACTAGCGGGAGATGGAGTCAAGGGACCCAGTACTTC
TRBV6-1,TRBJ1-2,.,many,CASRPIGTGIGYTF,TGTGCCAGCAGACCGATCGGGACGGGGATTGGCTACACCTTC
TRBV5-1,TRBJ1-1,TRBD1,many,CASSLGQAVYTEAFF,TGCGCCAGCAGCCTAGGACAGGCCGTGTACACTGAAGCTTTCTTT
TRBV19,TRBJ1-5,TRBD1,many,CASSPDRSYQPQHF,TGTGCCAGTAGTCCGGACAGGAGTTATCAGCCCCAGCATTTT
TRBV9,TRBJ1-1,TRBD1,.,CASSGSEGQIEAFF,TGTGCCAGCAGCGGTAGCGAGGGACAGATTGAAGCTTTCTTT
TRBV12-3/TRBV12-4,TRBJ2-7,.,.,CASSSDLYEQYF,TGTGCCAGCAGTTCCGACTTATACGAGCAGTACTTC
TRBV6-1,TRBJ2-5,TRBD2,many,CASRALLTSGIGETQYF,TGTGCCAGCAGGGCCCTCTTAACTAGCGGGATAGGGGAGACCCAGTACTTC
TRBV6-1,TRBJ1-2,TRBD1,.,CATADRTYGYTF,TGTGCCACCGCGGACAGGACCTATGGCTACACCTTC
TRBV4-1,TRBJ2-4,.,many,CAEWLADIQYF,TGCGCCGAGTGGCTAGCAGACATTCAGTACTTC
TRBV12-3/TRBV12-4,TRBJ2-5,TRBD1,many,CASSSIAPGQGERETQYF,TGTGCCAGCAGTTCGATCGCACCGGGACAGGGGGAGAGAGAGACCCAGTACTTC
TRBV20-1,TRBJ2-7,TRBD2,few,CSTGTGGEQYF,TGCTCGACCGGGACGGGAGGAGAGCAGTACTTC